The present entry profiles one TCR beta chain with its context. Its target is unknown. V lost 0 bases to trimming and J lost 1 base, with 7 bases between them. The germline V gene encodes CDR1 SGDLS and CDR2 YYNGEE. This CDR3 has 14 residues. These data belong to a study of T cell responses to AZD1222 COVID-19 vaccine. Study-level results: As reported, nearly half of all spike-specific TCRs target variant regions that are unmutated.

Data came from immunoSEQ multiplex PCR; TCRdb stores just in-frame clones and leaves some out. Of roughly 120,000 clones listed, around 85% are singletons. The genes are TRBV9 and TRBJ1-1; D not resolved. The specimen comprised peripheral blood, sampled on day 0 of AZD1222 vaccination. The clonotype originates from an adult in good health. The CDR3 coding sequence is TGTGCCAGCAGCGTAGTGGTCTCGAACACTGAAGCTTTCTTT. Its protein product is CASSVVVSNTEAFF.